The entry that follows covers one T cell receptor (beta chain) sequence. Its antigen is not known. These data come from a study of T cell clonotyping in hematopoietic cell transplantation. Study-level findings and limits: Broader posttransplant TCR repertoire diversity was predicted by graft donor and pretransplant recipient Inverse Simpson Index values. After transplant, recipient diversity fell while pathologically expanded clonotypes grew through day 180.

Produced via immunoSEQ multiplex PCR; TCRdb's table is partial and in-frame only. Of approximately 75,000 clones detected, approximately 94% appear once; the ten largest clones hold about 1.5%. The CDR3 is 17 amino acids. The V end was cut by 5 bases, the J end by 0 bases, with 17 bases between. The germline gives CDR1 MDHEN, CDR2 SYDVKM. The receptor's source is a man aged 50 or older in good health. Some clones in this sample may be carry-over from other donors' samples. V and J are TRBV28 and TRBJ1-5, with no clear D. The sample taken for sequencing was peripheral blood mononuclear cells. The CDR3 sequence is CASSPPVLVYSNQPQHF. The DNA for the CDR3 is TGTGCCAGCAGTCCCCCGGTTCTAGTTTATAGCAATCAGCCCCAGCATTTT.